The 19 T cell receptor beta chains presented below share a single source sample, sequenced in a study of CD4 T cells in relation to SARS-CoV-2 and coronaviruses. Repertoires were generated with immunoSEQ multiplex PCR, while TCRdb's copy carries only in-frame clones and drops some. The sample contains some 68,000 clones, roughly 93% of which appear only once. CD4+ T cells from unexposed donors were obtained before the COVID-19 pandemic (2011-2018). The sample consisted of naive CD4+ T cells from PBMCs. The subset here: naive CD4+ T cells isolated by negative enrichment. The receptors here all came from a human donor in good health.

This sequence joins TRBV18 and TRBJ1-1, with unresolved D. CDR1 is KGHSH and CDR2 is LQKENI in the germline V gene. The CDR3 totals 16 residues. V lost 2 bases and J lost 2, with 15 bases in between. DNA for the CDR3: TGTGCCAGCTCACCATTCCTAGGACGGACCAACACTGAAGCTTTCTTT. Its protein is CASSPFLGRTNTEAFF.

J is TRBJ2-5 and V is TRBV5-1; no reliable D call. This CDR3 spans 13 amino acids. V was clipped by 7 bases and J by 1 base, with 11 bases between them. CDR1 and CDR2 from the germline V gene are SGHRS and YFSETQ. The CDR3, as DNA: TGCGCCAGCGGATCCGCCTCCCAAGAGACCCAGTACTTC. Its translation: CASGSASQETQYF.

The V call is TRBV9, the J call TRBJ2-7; D not certain. CDR1 is SGDLS, CDR2 YYNGEE, per germline. The CDR3 length is 13 residues. V shed 2 bases and J shed 0 bases, with 6 bases lying between them. The CDR3 bases are TGTGCCAGCAGCGTTGGGATCTCCTACGAGCAGTACTTC. Its translation is CASSVGISYEQYF.

The chain recombines TRBV5-1 with TRBJ2-1, with D unresolved. This CDR3 is built from 13 residues. With 0 bases removed from V and 4 bases from J, the gap between germline ends came to 5 bases. CDR1 is SGHRS and CDR2 is YFSETQ in the germline V gene. CDR3 amino acids: CASSLGQYNEQFF. CDR3 DNA sequence: TGCGCCAGCAGCTTGGGACAATACAATGAGCAGTTCTTC.

The chain recombines TRBV5-8 with TRBJ2-3; D not certain. Germline assignment: CDR1 SGHTS and CDR2 YDEGEE. Trimming cost V 0 bases and J 8 bases, with 4 bases left between them. This CDR3 has 11 residues. CDR3 in DNA: TGTGCCAGCAGCTTGGAGGGTACGCAGTATTTT. Protein sequence: CASSLEGTQYF.

The rearrangement links TRBV7-2 to TRBJ2-5, with D unresolved. This CDR3 is 11 amino acids long. In germline, CDR1 is SGHTA, CDR2 FQGNSA. The V and J ends lost 3 bases and 5 bases respectively, with 4 bases between them. As DNA, the CDR3 is TGTGCCAGCAGCTTTTATGAGACCCAGTACTTC. Its translation is CASSFYETQYF.

The V gene is TRBV5-1, the J gene TRBJ1-1; perhaps TRBD1 as D (6 bases). This CDR3 spans 13 amino acids. The V end was cut by 5 bases, the J end by 0 bases, with 8 bases between. CDR1 and CDR2 from the germline V gene are SGHRS and YFSETQ. The CDR3 loop is CASRRDMNTEAFF. The DNA of the CDR3 is TGCGCCAGCAGGAGGGACATGAACACTGAAGCTTTCTTT.

This clone was observed once. This chain joins TRBV6-5 and TRBJ2-4, with no clear D. The CDR3 runs to 14 residues. Trimming stripped 3 bases from V and 0 bases from J, with 6 bases between. Germline CDR1 and CDR2: MNHEY and SVGAGI. CDR3 nucleotide sequence: TGTGCCAGCAGTTATCGGCCAGCCAAAAACATTCAGTACTTC. It encodes CASSYRPAKNIQYF.

V gene TRBV6-2 or TRBV6-3 combines with J gene TRBJ2-3; 10 bases fit TRBD2. Per germline, CDR1 MNHEY and CDR2 SVGEGT. The CDR3 is 16 residues long. Trimming took 5 bases from V and 0 from J; bases not matched to a gene: 5. CDR3 region: CASSTPSGGSTDTQYF. CDR3 in DNA: TGTGCCAGCAGTACTCCTAGCGGGGGAAGCACAGATACGCAGTATTTT.

This clone has just one count. This rearrangement joins TRBV10-2 to TRBJ2-1; D is perhaps TRBD1 (5 bases). CDR3 length: 13 amino acids. V lost 4 bases to trimming and J lost 8 bases, with 12 bases between them. The V gene's germline CDR1 is WSHSY and CDR2 SAAADI. The CDR3 DNA reads as TGCGCCAGCAGTGTCCAGGGTAACCATGAGCAGTTCTTC. It is translated as CASSVQGNHEQFF.

CDR3 sequence (DNA): TGCAGTGCTAGTGGGCGGGGGGCCAGCTCCTACGAGCAGTACTTC. It translates to CSASGRGASSYEQYF. V gene TRBV20-1 combines with J gene TRBJ2-7; 8 positions agree with TRBD2. V lost 3 bases to trimming and J lost 0 bases; unmatched junction nucleotides: 7. Per the germline V gene, CDR1 is DFQATT and CDR2 is SNEGSKA (reference sequence). The CDR3 covers 15 residues.

The chain combines TRBV7-9 with TRBJ1-4; 8 positions match TRBD1. CDR3 length equals 15 residues. Germline V gives CDR1 SEHNR, CDR2 FQNEAQ (reference sequence). V trimming: 4 bases; J trimming: 7 bases; junction bases outside the gene matches: 8. CDR3 amino acids: CASSSQGAVGEKLFF. CDR3 nucleotides: TGTGCCAGCAGCTCCCAGGGGGCAGTAGGTGAAAAACTGTTTTTT.

V is TRBV10-1 and J is TRBJ2-5; D gene unclear. Trimming removed 11 bases at V and 6 bases at J, with 16 bases between. Germline values: CDR1 WNHNN, CDR2 SYGVQD (reference sequence). The CDR3 totals 12 residues. The chain's CDR3 is CALGLNRKTQYF. The CDR3 bases are TGCGCCTTGGGTCTGAATCGGAAGACCCAGTACTTC.

The V and J genes are TRBV5-1 and TRBJ1-4; 12 nucleotides match TRBD1. Looked up from germline, CDR1 is SGHRS and CDR2 is YFSETQ. CDR3 length: 15 amino acids. With 0 bases clipped from V and 8 bases from J, the junction kept 2 bases outside the gene matches. CDR3 protein: CASSLAGTGGEKLFF. The CDR3, as DNA: TGCGCCAGCAGCTTGGCCGGGACAGGGGGCGAAAAACTGTTTTTT.

This clone came up a few times. The rearrangement joins TRBV5-4 to TRBJ2-7; 8 positions match TRBD1. CDR3 length: 16 residues. Germline CDR1 SGHNT, CDR2 YYREEE (reference sequence). Unmatched junction bases numbered 12, after V lost 4 bases and J lost 3 bases. The CDR3 DNA follows: TGTGCCAGCAGCCCGGAATCAGGGGGCGTTAGCTACGAGCAGTACTTC. This sequence encodes CASSPESGGVSYEQYF.

This chain joins TRBV9 and TRBJ1-2, with D unresolved. This CDR3 spans 15 amino acids. Per the germline V gene, CDR1 is SGDLS and CDR2 is YYNGEE. Trimming took off 2 bases at V and 0 bases at J, with 11 bases between the two ends. CDR3 loop: CASSVEGRANYGYTF. The CDR3 bases are TGTGCCAGCAGCGTTGAAGGCAGAGCTAACTATGGCTACACCTTC.

The chain uses TRBV19 and TRBJ2-6, with 7 bases aligning to TRBD1. J lost 2 bases, V lost 5 bases, and 3 bases had no gene match. In germline, CDR1 is LNHDA, CDR2 SQIVND (reference sequence). This CDR3 comprises 15 residues. CDR3 protein: CASSATGPGANVLTF. The CDR3 DNA follows: TGTGCCAGTAGTGCGACAGGGCCTGGGGCCAACGTCCTGACTTTC.

V and J are TRBV27 and TRBJ2-2; 7 nucleotides line up with TRBD1. The CDR3 spans 14 residues. Germline trimming cut 5 bases from V and 4 bases from J; bases unmatched to any gene: 4. CDR1 is MNHEY and CDR2 is SMNVEV in the germline V gene (reference sequence). For the CDR3, the DNA is TGTGCCAGCAGTCGAAACAGGGGCACCGGGGAGCTGTTTTTT. Its translation: CASSRNRGTGELFF.

V usage is TRBV5-1 and J usage is TRBJ2-3, with 7 bases fitting TRBD2. The length of the CDR3 is 13 residues. CDR1 is SGHRS, CDR2 YFSETQ, per germline. Trimming cost V 1 base and J 6 bases; bases outside gene matches: 2. The CDR3 coding sequence is TGCGCCAGCAGCTTGCCCGGGGGGGATACGCAGTATTTT. Translation: CASSLPGGDTQYF.